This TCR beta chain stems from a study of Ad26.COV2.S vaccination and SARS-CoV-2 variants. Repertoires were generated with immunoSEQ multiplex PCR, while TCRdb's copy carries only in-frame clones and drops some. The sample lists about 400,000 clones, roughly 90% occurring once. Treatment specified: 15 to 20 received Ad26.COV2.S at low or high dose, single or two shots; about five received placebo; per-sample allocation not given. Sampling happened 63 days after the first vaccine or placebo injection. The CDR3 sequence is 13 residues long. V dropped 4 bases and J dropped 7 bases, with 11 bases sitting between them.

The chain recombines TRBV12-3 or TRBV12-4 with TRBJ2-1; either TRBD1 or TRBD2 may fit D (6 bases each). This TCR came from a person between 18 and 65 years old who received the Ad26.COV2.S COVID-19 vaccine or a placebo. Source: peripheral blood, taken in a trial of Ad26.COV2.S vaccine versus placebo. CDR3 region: CASSSRGPNEQFF. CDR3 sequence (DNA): TGTGCCAGCAGTTCCCGGGGGCCGAATGAGCAGTTCTTC.